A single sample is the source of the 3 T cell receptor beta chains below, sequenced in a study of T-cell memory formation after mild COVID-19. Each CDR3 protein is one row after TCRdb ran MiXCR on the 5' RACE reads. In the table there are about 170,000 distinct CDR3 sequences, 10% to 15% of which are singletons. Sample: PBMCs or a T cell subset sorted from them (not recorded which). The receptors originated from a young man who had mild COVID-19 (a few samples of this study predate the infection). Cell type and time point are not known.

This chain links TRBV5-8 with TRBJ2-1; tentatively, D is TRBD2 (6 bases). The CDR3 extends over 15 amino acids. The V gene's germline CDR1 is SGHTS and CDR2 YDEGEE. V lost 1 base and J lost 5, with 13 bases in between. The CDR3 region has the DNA TGTGCCAGCAGCTTGTGGGGGGTGGGAGACAATGAGCAGTTCTTC. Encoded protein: CASSLWGVGDNEQFF.

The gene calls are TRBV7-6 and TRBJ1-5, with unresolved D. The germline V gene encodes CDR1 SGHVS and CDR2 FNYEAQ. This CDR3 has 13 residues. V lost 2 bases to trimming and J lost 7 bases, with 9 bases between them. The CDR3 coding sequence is TGTGCCAGCAGCTTACAAGCCGGCCAGCCCCAGCATTTT. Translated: CASSLQAGQPQHF.

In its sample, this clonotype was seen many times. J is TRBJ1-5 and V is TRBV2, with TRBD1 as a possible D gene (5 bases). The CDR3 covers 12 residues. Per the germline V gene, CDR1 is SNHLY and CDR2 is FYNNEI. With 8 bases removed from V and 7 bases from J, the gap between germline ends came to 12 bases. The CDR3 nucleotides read TGTGCCAGCTCCAGGGTAACCCAGCCCCAGCATTTT. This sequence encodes CASSRVTQPQHF.